This TCR beta chain was documented in a study of T-cell reconstitution after alpha-beta-depleted transplantation in children. Findings and limits, study-wide: Several patients had high TCRbeta diversity at day 60; it came from surviving recipient T cells and thymic progenitors.

This clonotype showed up many times. Its antigen is not known. A TCRbeta library incorporating unique molecular identifiers was prepared. TCRdb re-derived calls from the PCR reads in MiXCR, one entry per CDR3 protein. Among 600,000 to 700,000 distinct CDR3 sequences listed, around 14% were seen once. V was clipped by 6 bases and J by 3 bases, with 15 bases between them. Germline V gene sequence: CDR1 SEHNR, CDR2 FQNEAQ (reference sequence). This CDR3 spans 15 amino acids. The receptor's source is a girl aged 2-10 years with congenital amegakaryocytic thrombocytopenia, due to receive a stem cell transplant. The material was PBMCs, obtained before TCRalphabeta/CD19-depleted stem cell transplant. The chain links TRBV7-9 to TRBJ2-1; D uncertain. The CDR3 reads CASSLTESVYNEQFF. The CDR3 DNA follows: TGTGCCAGCAGTTTGACCGAGTCAGTCTACAATGAGCAGTTCTTC. Supplemented by reference TRBV7-9 and TRBJ2-1, the full variable domain reads DTGVSQNPRHKITKRGQNVTFRCDPISEHNRLYWYRQTLGQGPEFLTYFQNEAQLEKSRLLSDRFSAERPKGSFSTLEIQRTEQGDSAMYLCASSLTESVYNEQFFGPGTRLTVL.